Following are 5 T cell receptor beta chains from one sample sequenced in a study of blood T cell repertoires in COVID-19. Sequenced by immunoSEQ multiplex PCR; TCRdb stores in-frame clones only, minus some. The repertoire has 130,000 or so clones, about 86% of them found once; the top ten carry approximately 8%. Material: peripheral blood. These receptor sequences come from a woman in her sixties with acute or convalescent COVID-19.

The rearrangement links TRBV7-6 to TRBJ2-7; 7 nucleotides match TRBD1. Germline CDR1 and CDR2: SGHVS and FNYEAQ. This CDR3 is 16 amino acids long. The trim removed 2 bases at V and 2 bases at J, leaving 9 bases unmatched. The CDR3 loop reads CASSLSVTGSTYEQYF. In DNA, the CDR3 is TGTGCCAGCAGCTTATCAGTGACAGGGAGCACCTACGAGCAGTACTTC.

This chain joins TRBV9 and TRBJ1-2; D not resolved. Looked up from germline, CDR1 is SGDLS and CDR2 is YYNGEE. The V end was cut by 5 bases, the J end by 3 bases, with 5 bases between. The CDR3 sequence is 11 residues long. The CDR3 protein is CASSRDYGYTF. DNA for the CDR3: TGTGCCAGCAGTCGGGACTATGGCTACACCTTC.

The CDR3 region is CASSPLGGGGDTNEKLFF. The CDR3, as DNA: TGCGCCAGCAGCCCCCTCGGGGGAGGGGGGGATACTAATGAAAAACTGTTTTTT. The chain employs TRBV4-1 and TRBJ1-4; D possibly corresponds to TRBD1 (6 bases). Germline V gene sequence: CDR1 MGHRA, CDR2 YSYEKL. V was cut by 4 bases and J by 2 bases, with 20 bases left in between. The CDR3 runs to 18 residues.

This clone appeared many times. The rearrangement joins TRBV28 to TRBJ1-1; 11 nucleotides agree with TRBD1. Germline V lookup: CDR1 MDHEN, CDR2 SYDVKM. This CDR3 comprises 16 residues. Unmatched junction bases numbered 9, after V lost 6 bases and J lost 3 bases. The DNA of the CDR3 is TGTGCCAGCAGGAACCGGGACAGGGGGTCGCACACTGAAGCTTTCTTT. Protein product: CASRNRDRGSHTEAFF.

The chain is built from TRBV4-2 and TRBJ1-2; 7 nucleotides align to TRBD1. This CDR3 has 15 amino acids. Germline assignment: CDR1 LGHNA and CDR2 YNFKEQ. V was clipped by 0 bases and J by 4 bases; unmatched bases: 5. CDR3 region: CASSQDVDRPYGYTF. The CDR3 DNA reads as TGTGCCAGCAGCCAAGATGTGGACAGGCCCTATGGCTACACCTTC.